The clone carrying this T cell receptor (beta chain) has just one count. This entry belongs to a study of blood T cell repertoires in COVID-19. Whole-study context: Spain, Italy and the United States supplied samples that represented acute and convalescent COVID-19. Sources were T cells, B-cell-depleted T cells, or PBMCs; the material itself was cDNA or gDNA.

Germline CDR1 is GTSNPN and CDR2 is SVGIG (reference sequence). The CDR3 length is 13 residues. Trimming left V 3 bases short and J 1 base short, with 8 bases between. Sequencing used immunoSEQ multiplex PCR; TCRdb keeps in-frame clones, though not all of them. The sample shows roughly 240,000 clones, approximately 84% of them seen only once. What was sequenced was peripheral blood. V usage is TRBV30 and J usage is TRBJ2-3; TRBD2 might be the D (5 bases). This sequence was found in a woman younger than 45 who had recovered from COVID-19. The CDR3 bases are TGTGCCTGGAGCCACGGGGGCACAGATACGCAGTATTTT. Its translation is CAWSHGGTDTQYF.